Below, 30 T cell receptor beta chains from the same sample are listed, as sequenced in a study of shared clonotypes between healthy human individuals. Naivety among CD8 cells was defined by CD45RO negativity and positive CCR7 selection, thereby excluding terminally differentiated effector memory CD45RA+ cells. TCRdb keeps only in-frame clones here, not all; method: immunoSEQ multiplex PCR. The sample lists about 2 million clones, just under 95% occurring once. The specimen sequenced was naive CD8+ T cells sorted from blood. The source is a man aged 18-30 years in good health.

This chain joins TRBV5-6 and TRBJ2-3; weak D call: TRBD2 (5 bases). V shed 3 bases and J shed 5 bases, with 19 bases lying between them. CDR1 is SGHDT and CDR2 is YYEEEE in the germline V gene. CDR3 size: 16 residues. The CDR3 DNA reads as TGTGCCAGCAGCTCTGGAGTCTGGGAAGAGGGAGATACGCAGTATTTT. Protein: CASSSGVWEEGDTQYF.

This clone was counted a single time. The V and J genes are TRBV4-1 and TRBJ2-7; D is undetermined. Germline-derived CDR1 and CDR2 are MGHRA and YSYEKL. The CDR3 sequence is 13 residues long. The V end lost 5 bases, the J end lost 7 bases, and 15 bases lay between the germline ends. CDR3 region: CASSSPLDREQYF. DNA of the CDR3: TGCGCCAGCAGCTCCCCGCTAGATAGGGAGCAGTACTTC.

V and J are TRBV11-3 and TRBJ2-7; 7 nucleotides line up with TRBD2. The CDR3 extends over 14 amino acids. J gave up 2 bases and V 1 base, and 2 bases lay outside the gene matches. Germline assignment: CDR1 SGHNT and CDR2 YENEEA. The CDR3 DNA is TGTGCCAGCAGCTTAGCGGGAGGTACCTACGAGCAGTACTTC. Translation gives CASSLAGGTYEQYF.

The sample holds a few counts of this clone. Other DNA variants within this sample encode the same CDR3. The rearrangement joins TRBV7-9 to TRBJ1-2; a weak D match, TRBD1 (6 bases). This CDR3 region has 13 residues. The germline V gene has CDR1 SEHNR and CDR2 FQNEAQ (reference sequence). Trimming pared 2 bases from V and 4 bases from J, leaving 8 bases between. The CDR3 DNA is TGTGCCAGCAGCTTACAGGGGCTCTATGGCTACACCTTC. The encoded protein is CASSLQGLYGYTF.

V and J are TRBV7-9 and TRBJ2-3; a possible D gene is TRBD2 (5 bases). The length of the CDR3 is 16 residues. Germline assignment: CDR1 SEHNR and CDR2 FQNEAQ (reference sequence). V was clipped by 3 bases and J by 3 bases, with 16 bases between them. DNA for the CDR3: TGTGCCAGCAGCTTGGGCGAGCAAGCGGAAACAGATACGCAGTATTTT. Its protein is CASSLGEQAETDTQYF.

As regards this clone: The sample has other DNA sequences that encode this CDR3 too. The chain couples TRBV9 to TRBJ1-2, with 10 bases aligning to TRBD1. After removal of 3 bases from V and 0 bases from J, the junction contained 2 bases not matched to a gene. The CDR3 consists of 15 residues. The germline gives CDR1 SGDLS, CDR2 YYNGEE. Here the CDR3 reads CASSEGQGPNYGYTF. CDR3 DNA sequence: TGTGCCAGCAGCGAGGGACAGGGGCCTAACTATGGCTACACCTTC.

This chain links TRBV5-1 with TRBJ2-5; D is perhaps TRBD2 (5 bases). This CDR3 region has 14 residues. Germline CDR1 and CDR2: SGHRS and YFSETQ. V lost 4 bases and J lost 2, with 12 bases in between. CDR3 coding DNA: TGCGCCAGCAGCCAGCTAGCCTGGCAAGAGACCCAGTACTTC. Translation: CASSQLAWQETQYF.

This rearrangement joins TRBV9 to TRBJ2-1; 8 nucleotides line up with TRBD2. CDR3 size: 18 residues. CDR1 and CDR2 (germline): SGDLS, YYNGEE. Trimming at V came to 0 bases and at J to 1 base, leaving 9 bases not matched to a gene. The CDR3: CASSVVAPPSGSYNEQFF. The CDR3 DNA follows: TGTGCCAGCAGCGTAGTGGCCCCCCCTAGCGGGTCCTACAATGAGCAGTTCTTC.

This sequence joins TRBV4-2 and TRBJ2-7; either TRBD1 or TRBD2 may fit D (7 bases each). The germline gives CDR1 LGHNA, CDR2 YNFKEQ. The V gene lost 4 bases and the J gene lost 6 bases, with 22 bases spanning the gap. This CDR3 contains 16 residues. In nucleotides, the CDR3 is TGTGCCAGCAGCCCGGAGCAGGAGGGAGGGGGCCCCGAGCAGTACTTC. This codes for CASSPEQEGGGPEQYF.

V and J are TRBV5-1 and TRBJ2-1, with 8 bases aligning to TRBD1. The length of the CDR3 is 15 residues. CDR1 is SGHRS, CDR2 YFSETQ, per germline. V shed 2 bases, J shed 3 bases, and the junction held 4 bases outside the gene matches. The CDR3: CASSLRTGFYNEQFF. The CDR3 DNA follows: TGCGCCAGCAGCTTAAGGACAGGGTTCTACAATGAGCAGTTCTTC.

V usage is TRBV9 and J usage is TRBJ2-1; D perhaps matches TRBD1 (6 bases). Looked up from germline, CDR1 is SGDLS and CDR2 is YYNGEE. CDR3 length: 14 residues. V gave up 3 bases and J gave up 9 bases, with 16 bases separating them. This chain's CDR3 is CASSASRGSGEQFF. The CDR3 DNA follows: TGTGCCAGCAGCGCGAGCAGGGGCTCAGGTGAGCAGTTCTTC.

J is TRBJ2-7 and V is TRBV4-1; perhaps D is TRBD1 or TRBD2 (5 bases each). The CDR3 consists of 17 residues. Trimming stripped 5 bases from V and 1 base from J, with 21 bases between. Per germline, CDR1 MGHRA and CDR2 YSYEKL. In DNA form, the CDR3 reads TGCGCCAGCAGCTCCCTAATGTTCCGGGACGGGTCCTACGAGCAGTACTTC. This gives the protein CASSSLMFRDGSYEQYF.

The chain joins TRBV27 to TRBJ1-2, with D possibly TRBD1 on 5 matching bases. Germline V gene data show CDR1 as MNHEY and CDR2 as SMNVEV (reference sequence). The ends were cut back, 4 bases at V and 13 bases at J, with 16 bases in the middle. The CDR3 runs to 12 residues. The CDR3 reads CASSYAGIPPTF. CDR3 bases: TGTGCCAGCAGTTATGCAGGGATCCCTCCCACCTTC.

V and J are TRBV7-9 and TRBJ2-5; D gene ambiguous. The CDR3 runs 14 residues. Germline-derived CDR1 and CDR2 are SEHNR and FQNEAQ (reference sequence). Trimming cost V 5 bases and J 5 bases, with 15 bases left between them. The CDR3 DNA reads TGTGCCAGCAGCGCCCCTCTTGATGTGGAGACCCAGTACTTC. It encodes CASSAPLDVETQYF.

The CDR3 sequence is CATQAGGEHTDTQYF. Written as DNA, the CDR3 is TGTGCCACCCAGGCAGGGGGCGAACACACAGATACGCAGTATTTT. The V call is TRBV15, the J call TRBJ2-3; 8 bases agree with TRBD1. Germline trimming cut 8 bases from V and 2 bases from J; bases unmatched to any gene: 9. The CDR3 runs 15 residues. Germline V gene data show CDR1 as LNHNV and CDR2 as YYDKDF (reference sequence).

The chain links TRBV15 to TRBJ2-2, with TRBD1 as a possible D gene (6 bases). The V gene lost 2 bases and the J gene lost 7 bases, with 11 bases spanning the gap. Germline V gene lookup returns CDR1 LNHNV and CDR2 YYDKDF (reference sequence). CDR3 length equals 14 residues. CDR3 loop: CATSRSEGGGELFF. The CDR3, as DNA: TGTGCCACCAGCAGATCGGAAGGGGGCGGGGAGCTGTTTTTT.

The V call is TRBV28, the J call TRBJ1-5; D is ambiguous. The length of the CDR3 is 12 residues. V lost 8 bases to trimming and J lost 0 bases, with 5 bases between them. Germline loops: CDR1 MDHEN, CDR2 SYDVKM. This CDR3 is CASGNSNQPQHF. Here the CDR3 DNA reads TGTGCCAGCGGGAATAGCAATCAGCCCCAGCATTTT. Variable domain in full (rest from reference TRBV28 and TRBJ1-5): DVKVTQSSRYLVKRTGEKVFLECVQDMDHENMFWYRQDPGLGLRLIYFSYDVKMKEKGDIPEGYSVSREKKERFSLILESASTNQTSMYLCASGNSNQPQHFGDGTRLSIL.

J is TRBJ1-1 and V is TRBV6-5, with unresolved D. The CDR3 runs to 14 residues. The germline CDR1 and CDR2 sequences are MNHEY and SVGAGI. The V gene lost 5 bases and the J gene lost 4 bases, with 14 bases spanning the gap. This CDR3 is CASSPGFLVTEAFF. The CDR3 DNA reads TGTGCCAGCAGTCCGGGATTCTTGGTCACTGAAGCTTTCTTT.

The V gene is TRBV5-1, the J gene TRBJ2-3; 15 bases map to TRBD2. V dropped 4 bases and J dropped 0; count of bases not matched to a gene: 9. CDR1 SGHRS and CDR2 YFSETQ come from the germline V gene. This CDR3 comprises 19 residues. CDR3 bases: TGCGCCAGCAGCGGGGGACTAGCGGGAGGCCCTTCTAGCACAGATACGCAGTATTTT. Translated, it gives CASSGGLAGGPSSTDTQYF.

The chain employs TRBV4-1 and TRBJ2-7, with D uncertain. Trimming removed 1 base at V and 0 bases at J, with 13 bases between. CDR1 is MGHRA and CDR2 is YSYEKL in the germline V gene. CDR3 length: 16 residues. The chain's CDR3 is CASSQVPGGSSYEQYF. CDR3 in DNA: TGCGCCAGCAGCCAAGTCCCCGGTGGAAGCTCCTACGAGCAGTACTTC.

The CDR3 sequence: CASSLGQGARTNYGYTF. The CDR3, as DNA: TGTGCCAGCAGCTTAGGACAGGGGGCCCGTACTAACTATGGCTACACCTTC. The chain employs TRBV11-2 and TRBJ1-2, with 10 bases that match TRBD1. The CDR3 is 17 amino acids. Germline loops: CDR1 SGHAT, CDR2 FQNNGV. V lost 1 base, J lost 0 bases, and 5 bases stayed unmatched.

The genes are TRBV4-1 and TRBJ2-7; D gene ambiguous. This CDR3 region has 16 residues. V was clipped by 2 bases and J by 3 bases, with 17 bases between them. Germline V gene data show CDR1 as MGHRA and CDR2 as YSYEKL. CDR3 bases: TGCGCCAGCAGCCAACTAGGAGACCACACTAACTACGAGCAGTACTTC. It yields the protein CASSQLGDHTNYEQYF.

This CDR3 is CATSNPEANAGELFF. As DNA, the CDR3 is TGTGCCACCAGTAATCCCGAGGCCAACGCCGGGGAGCTGTTTTTT. This rearrangement joins TRBV15 to TRBJ2-2, with unresolved D. Germline V CDR1 and CDR2: LNHNV, YYDKDF (reference sequence). The CDR3 loop spans 15 amino acids. The V gene lost 6 bases and the J gene lost 6 bases, with 17 bases spanning the gap.

V gene TRBV7-9 combines with J gene TRBJ2-7; TRBD1 matches 7 bases. Trimming took 2 bases from V and 5 from J; bases not matched to a gene: 21. Germline V gene sequence: CDR1 SEHNR, CDR2 FQNEAQ (reference sequence). This CDR3 region has 19 residues. The CDR3 sequence is CASSLSQGKGQTTGDEQYF. Here the CDR3 DNA reads TGTGCCAGCAGCTTATCCCAAGGTAAGGGACAGACTACTGGCGACGAGCAGTACTTC. The full variable domain, rest sourced from reference TRBV7-9 and TRBJ2-7, is DTGVSQNPRHKITKRGQNVTFRCDPISEHNRLYWYRQTLGQGPEFLTYFQNEAQLEKSRLLSDRFSAERPKGSFSTLEIQRTEQGDSAMYLCASSLSQGKGQTTGDEQYFGPGTRLTVT.

The rearrangement uses TRBV19 and TRBJ1-5; D possibly corresponds to TRBD1 (5 bases). The CDR3 totals 13 residues. The V end was cut by 4 bases, the J end by 6 bases, with 10 bases between. CDR1 is LNHDA and CDR2 is SQIVND in the germline V gene (reference sequence). The CDR3 sequence: CASSTSGTQPQHF. The CDR3 nucleotides are TGTGCCAGTAGTACCTCCGGGACTCAGCCCCAGCATTTT.

This chain uses TRBV2 with TRBJ1-4, with 8 positions matching TRBD1. Trimming at V came to 2 bases and at J to 5 bases, leaving 1 base not matched to a gene. Per the germline V gene, CDR1 is SNHLY and CDR2 is FYNNEI. The CDR3 length is 14 residues. This chain's CDR3 is CASSEYRGNEKLFF. As DNA, the CDR3 is TGTGCCAGCAGTGAATACAGGGGGAATGAAAAACTGTTTTTT.

The chain has TRBV27 and TRBJ2-7; D unclear. Germline V lookup: CDR1 MNHEY, CDR2 SMNVEV (reference sequence). This CDR3 contains 14 residues. V gave up 4 bases and J gave up 6 bases, with 16 bases separating them. CDR3 sequence: CASSWNQVGGEQYF. In DNA form, the CDR3 reads TGTGCCAGCAGTTGGAACCAGGTGGGCGGCGAGCAGTACTTC.

The rearrangement joins TRBV2 to TRBJ1-2, with D unresolved. Trimming pared 7 bases from V and 4 bases from J, leaving 10 bases between. CDR1 and CDR2 (germline): SNHLY, FYNNEI. The CDR3 is made up of 12 amino acids. As DNA, the CDR3 is TGTGCCAGCACCGGCGGAGGCTATGGCTACACCTTC. Residues: CASTGGGYGYTF.

Comment on this clone: This clone may be a read error of a much larger clone one base away. Other DNA sequences from this sample encode an identical CDR3 as well. The chain combines TRBV19 with TRBJ2-5; D not resolved. Germline CDR1 LNHDA, CDR2 SQIVND (reference sequence). Trimming pared 0 bases from V and 3 bases from J, leaving 5 bases between. CDR3 length: 13 amino acids. The CDR3 DNA reads TGTGCCAGTAGTATAGATGAGGAAGAGACCCAGTACTTC. It yields the protein CASSIDEEETQYF.

The rearrangement uses TRBV30 and TRBJ2-4; 8 bases are a match to TRBD2. The CDR3 extends over 16 amino acids. Per germline, CDR1 GTSNPN and CDR2 SVGIG (reference sequence). V was pared by 1 base and J by 4 bases, with 9 bases of the junction left unmatched. The CDR3 DNA reads as TGTGCCTGGAGTGACCCCATGGAGCGGGAGAAAAACATTCAGTACTTC. Encoded protein: CAWSDPMEREKNIQYF. The whole variable domain, filled in from reference TRBV30 and TRBJ2-4, reads SQTIHQWPATLVQPVGSPLSLECTVEGTSNPNLYWYRQAAGRGLQLLFYSVGIGQISSEVPQNLSASRPQDRQFILSSKKLLLSDSGFYLCAWSDPMEREKNIQYFGAGTRLSVL.